These T cell receptor beta chains were read from a single sample in a study of cytomegalovirus exposure and HLA in healthy donors. The method was immunoSEQ multiplex PCR; TCRdb's version includes in-frame clones alone and lacks a portion of them. The repertoire holds 100,000 or so clones, with 60% to 85% as singletons. The specimen was PBMCs. These receptors all come from a male donor in good health and CMV-seronegative. Each CDR3 is given with its conserved first and last residue. D genes are given only for firm matches. Where a row states a size, it is once, few, many or the class of an expanded clone; other rows omit it.

D gene: -
V gene: TRBV4-1
CDR3 length: 13
J gene: TRBJ2-7
clone size: -
CDR3 protein: CASSLRGSYEQYF
CDR3 DNA: TGCGCCAGCAGCCTTCGAGGTAGCTACGAGCAGTACTTC

D gene: -
V gene: TRBV2
CDR3 length: 15
J gene: TRBJ1-1
clone size: -
CDR3 protein: CASSWGSMGGTEAFF
CDR3 DNA: TGTGCCAGCAGTTGGGGGAGCATGGGGGGCACTGAAGCTTTCTTT

D gene: -
V gene: TRBV7-2
CDR3 length: 14
J gene: TRBJ2-7
clone size: -
CDR3 protein: CASSTKRAPYEQYF
CDR3 DNA: TGTGCCAGCAGCACTAAGCGGGCCCCCTACGAGCAGTACTTC

D gene: TRBD1
V gene: TRBV30
CDR3 length: 14
J gene: TRBJ1-2
clone size: few
CDR3 protein: CAWSARDRGYGYTF
CDR3 DNA: TGTGCCTGGAGTGCTAGGGACAGGGGCTATGGCTACACCTTC

D gene: TRBD2
V gene: TRBV7-3
CDR3 length: 13
J gene: TRBJ2-1
clone size: once
CDR3 protein: CASSILADNEQFF
CDR3 DNA: TGTGCCAGCAGTATACTAGCGGACAATGAGCAGTTCTTC

D gene: -
V gene: TRBV4-2
CDR3 length: 17
J gene: TRBJ2-2
clone size: once
CDR3 protein: CASSQGHTEVLPGELFF
CDR3 DNA: TGTGCCAGCAGCCAAGGTCACACAGAAGTGCTTCCCGGGGAGCTGTTTTTT

D gene: -
V gene: TRBV5-1
CDR3 length: 13
J gene: TRBJ2-7
clone size: -
CDR3 protein: CASSDGRSYERYF
CDR3 DNA: TGCGCCAGCTCGGACGGGAGATCCTACGAGCGGTACTTC

D gene: -
V gene: TRBV28
CDR3 length: 16
J gene: TRBJ2-5
clone size: few
CDR3 protein: CASSLNRGGIQETQYF
CDR3 DNA: TGTGCCAGCAGTTTAAACCGGGGCGGGATCCAAGAGACCCAGTACTTC

D gene: TRBD1
V gene: TRBV7-2
CDR3 length: 17
J gene: TRBJ1-2
clone size: -
CDR3 protein: CASSTGQGAVSTGGYTF
CDR3 DNA: TGTGCCAGCAGCACCGGACAGGGGGCGGTTTCGACCGGTGGCTACACCTTC

D gene: TRBD1
V gene: TRBV30
CDR3 length: 16
J gene: TRBJ1-2
clone size: once
CDR3 protein: CAWRDRTLYRGGGYTF
CDR3 DNA: TGTGCCTGGAGGGACCGAACTCTTTACAGGGGCGGAGGCTACACCTTC

D gene: TRBD1
V gene: TRBV27
CDR3 length: 15
J gene: TRBJ2-3
clone size: -
CDR3 protein: CASSSRTGKIDTQYF
CDR3 DNA: TGTGCCAGCAGTTCCAGGACAGGGAAGATTGATACGCAGTATTTT

D gene: -
V gene: TRBV25-1
CDR3 length: 16
J gene: TRBJ1-4
clone size: -
CDR3 protein: CASSEYGAATNEKLFF
CDR3 DNA: TGTGCCAGCAGTGAATATGGGGCAGCAACTAATGAAAAACTGTTTTTT

D gene: TRBD1
V gene: TRBV6-6
CDR3 length: 14
J gene: TRBJ2-5
clone size: -
CDR3 protein: CASSYRGTGETQYF
CDR3 DNA: TGTGCCAGCAGTTACAGGGGGACAGGGGAGACCCAGTACTTC

D gene: -
V gene: TRBV7-9
CDR3 length: 15
J gene: TRBJ2-1
clone size: -
CDR3 protein: CASSLGVSAYNEQFF
CDR3 DNA: TGTGCCAGCAGCTTAGGGGTTAGCGCCTACAATGAGCAGTTCTTC

D gene: TRBD1
V gene: TRBV7-9
CDR3 length: 15
J gene: TRBJ1-1
clone size: -
CDR3 protein: CASSLAQDRAPEAFF
CDR3 DNA: TGTGCCAGCAGCTTAGCGCAGGACAGGGCCCCTGAAGCTTTCTTT

D gene: TRBD2
V gene: TRBV28
CDR3 length: 16
J gene: TRBJ2-3
clone size: -
CDR3 protein: CASSPRTSGVTDTQYF
CDR3 DNA: TGTGCCAGCAGTCCCCGGACTAGCGGGGTTACAGATACGCAGTATTTT

D gene: TRBD1
V gene: TRBV5-5
CDR3 length: 16
J gene: TRBJ2-7
clone size: -
CDR3 protein: CASSLALGQGGIEQYF
CDR3 DNA: TGTGCCAGCAGCTTGGCCCTGGGACAGGGGGGAATAGAGCAGTACTTC

D gene: -
V gene: TRBV5-1
CDR3 length: 14
J gene: TRBJ2-7
clone size: -
CDR3 protein: CASSLRGDSYEQYF
CDR3 DNA: TGCGCCAGCAGCTTGCGTGGGGACTCCTACGAGCAGTACTTC

D gene: TRBD2
V gene: TRBV7-2
CDR3 length: 14
J gene: TRBJ2-1
clone size: -
CDR3 protein: CASSTSGRMNEQFF
CDR3 DNA: TGTGCCAGCAGCACAAGCGGGAGGATGAATGAGCAGTTCTTC